This TCR beta chain appears in the sequencing data of a study of blood T cell repertoires in COVID-19. Clones were read by immunoSEQ multiplex PCR, and TCRdb kept only the in-frame ones, dropping some. The repertoire holds 250,000 or so clones, about nine tenths seen once, with 0.95% to 1.5% in the top ten. This clone appeared once. Participant reports of clinical history set cohort assignment. Germline CDR1 and CDR2: KGHSH and LQKENI. Deletions cut 6 bases from V and 5 bases from J, with 13 bases between. The CDR3 extends over 13 amino acids. The sequenced sample consisted of PBMCs or T cells enriched from blood (not recorded which). The clonotype originates from a human donor in a cohort exposed to, infected with or recovered from COVID-19 (not recorded which). The donor label of this sample is uncertain. This chain connects TRBV18 to TRBJ1-2; no clear D. CDR3 amino acids: CASSPGELYGYTF. The CDR3 DNA sequence: TGTGCCAGCTCTCCTGGAGAATTGTATGGCTACACCTTC.